Shown below are 22 T cell receptor beta chains from a single sample sequenced in a study of sequential checkpoint blockade in melanoma. The treatment denotes: randomized to nivolumab then ipilimumab (arm A) or the reverse (arm B). TCRdb keeps only in-frame clones here, not all; method: immunoSEQ multiplex PCR. The sample holds some 9,600 clones, more than 70% seen once. This sample comprised CD8+ T cells sorted from blood (inferred from file names), obtained from a patient given nivolumab and ipilimumab in sequence. The receptors derive from a human donor with melanoma.

The gene calls are TRBV13 and TRBJ1-5; 7 nucleotides align to TRBD1. The CDR3 has 14 amino acids. The germline V gene encodes CDR1 PRHDT and CDR2 FYEKMQ (reference sequence). The V and J ends lost 2 bases and 4 bases, in that order; junction bases with no gene match: 2. The CDR3 here is CASSLKTGNQPQHF. CDR3 DNA: TGTGCCAGCAGCTTAAAGACAGGGAATCAGCCCCAGCATTTT.

The chain joins TRBV9 to TRBJ1-2; 7 positions match TRBD1. CDR3 length: 14 residues. Trimming took 0 bases from V and 6 from J; bases not matched to a gene: 5. CDR1 SGDLS and CDR2 YYNGEE come from the germline V gene. The CDR3 reads CASSVGQGGHGYTF. DNA of the CDR3: TGTGCCAGCAGCGTAGGACAGGGAGGTCATGGCTACACCTTC.

The chain combines TRBV19 with TRBJ2-3; tentative D call: TRBD2 (6 bases). The CDR3 loop spans 14 amino acids. V was cut by 1 base and J by 6 bases, with 11 bases left in between. The V gene's germline CDR1 is LNHDA and CDR2 SQIVND (reference sequence). The CDR3 sequence is CASSIGLVGDTQYF. CDR3 nucleotide sequence: TGTGCCAGTAGTATAGGACTAGTGGGGGATACGCAGTATTTT.

The chain links TRBV10-1 to TRBJ1-1; maybe TRBD1 (5 bases). V was cut by 0 bases and J by 0 bases, with 14 bases left in between. CDR1 WNHNN and CDR2 SYGVQD come from the germline V gene (reference sequence). This CDR3 spans 17 amino acids. CDR3 sequence reads: CASSESRGGLMNTEAFF. The CDR3 DNA is TGCGCCAGCAGTGAGTCAAGGGGAGGGTTAATGAACACTGAAGCTTTCTTT.

CDR3 DNA sequence: TGTGCCAGCAGTTTAACATGGGCGTACCAAGAGACCCAGTACTTC. Its translation is CASSLTWAYQETQYF. The rearrangement uses TRBV6-5 and TRBJ2-5; no clear D gene. The germline gives CDR1 MNHEY, CDR2 SVGAGI. Trimming took off 4 bases at V and 0 bases at J, with 12 bases between the two ends. CDR3 length: 15 residues.

The V gene is TRBV27, the J gene TRBJ1-1; D may be TRBD1 (6 bases). V lost 3 bases, J lost 1 base, and 15 bases lay in between. Germline CDR1 reads MNHEY; CDR2 reads SMNVEV (reference sequence). The CDR3 has 16 residues. The CDR3 region is CASSLTPRGSNTEAFF. Here the CDR3 DNA reads TGTGCCAGCAGTTTGACACCAAGGGGGTCGAACACTGAAGCTTTCTTT.

Of note for this clone: At one boundary the junction diverges from the germline segment, which might be a read error. V gene TRBV19 combines with J gene TRBJ1-5, with 9 bases fitting TRBD1. The CDR3 has 17 residues. Per the germline V gene, CDR1 is LNHDA and CDR2 is SQIVND (reference sequence). This CDR3 is CASSIGVDRGHNQPQHF. CDR3 in DNA: TGTGCCAGTAGCATAGGAGTGGACAGGGGACACAATCAGCCCCAGCATTTT.

This chain links TRBV19 with TRBJ2-1; 8 positions agree with TRBD2. The V gene's germline CDR1 is LNHDA and CDR2 SQIVND (reference sequence). The ends lost 5 bases at V and 8 bases at J; junction bases unmatched: 14. The CDR3 loop spans 16 amino acids. DNA for the CDR3: TGTGCCAGTAGTCAAGAACTAGCGGATCGGACGTATGAGCAGTTCTTC. Translated, it gives CASSQELADRTYEQFF.

This clone was seen more than once but under ten times. The chain couples TRBV19 to TRBJ1-1, with 7 bases lining up with TRBD1. V was clipped by 7 bases and J by 4 bases; unmatched bases: 6. The CDR3 sequence is 13 residues long. Germline V lookup: CDR1 LNHDA, CDR2 SQIVND (reference sequence). In nucleotides, the CDR3 is TGTGCCAGTAAAGAGGGGGCTATCACTGAAGCTTTCTTT. Its translation: CASKEGAITEAFF.

V and J are TRBV7-6 and TRBJ2-2, with D tentatively TRBD1 (6 bases). The ends were cut back, 7 bases at V and 2 bases at J, with 14 bases in the middle. The germline V gene has CDR1 SGHVS and CDR2 FNYEAQ. The CDR3 has 15 residues. The DNA for the CDR3 is TGTGCCAGCACCCCATGGGACACCAACACCGGGGAGCTGTTTTTT. This gives the protein CASTPWDTNTGELFF.

The chain recombines TRBV18 with TRBJ2-1; 8 nucleotides match TRBD2. The CDR3 consists of 16 residues. Germline trimming cut 6 bases from V and 8 bases from J; bases unmatched to any gene: 15. Germline CDR1 KGHSH, CDR2 LQKENI. The CDR3 region is CASSHSGDTLDDEQFF. CDR3 coding DNA: TGTGCCAGCTCTCATAGCGGGGATACCCTTGACGATGAGCAGTTCTTC.

The chain uses TRBV5-1 and TRBJ1-1; 7 bases fit TRBD1. The CDR3 contains 15 residues. Germline V gene sequence: CDR1 SGHRS, CDR2 YFSETQ. V dropped 4 bases and J dropped 6; count of bases not matched to a gene: 12. The CDR3 region has the DNA TGCGCCAGCAGCCTGCTCCGACAGGGTGACCCTGAAGCTTTCTTT. Translated: CASSLLRQGDPEAFF.

The chain couples TRBV2 to TRBJ1-2, with 7 bases fitting TRBD1. The germline V gene encodes CDR1 SNHLY and CDR2 FYNNEI. The CDR3 runs 14 residues. The V segment lost 5 bases and the J segment 0 bases; nucleotides outside the gene matches: 3. The CDR3: CASSTGTANYGYTF. The CDR3 DNA reads TGTGCCAGCAGTACCGGGACAGCTAACTATGGCTACACCTTC.

The gene calls are TRBV7-8 and TRBJ1-5; D call uncertain. Per the germline V gene, CDR1 is SGHVS and CDR2 is FQNEAQ. There are 15 residues in the CDR3. V dropped 5 bases and J dropped 0 bases, with 11 bases sitting between them. DNA for the CDR3: TGTGCCAGCAGCGTAGGACTGGGTAGCAATCAGCCCCAGCATTTT. Its translation: CASSVGLGSNQPQHF.

This clone was counted between two and nine times. CDR3 bases: TGTGCCAGTAGTCAATACGGGGGCAATGAGCAGTTCTTC. Translation gives CASSQYGGNEQFF. This chain connects TRBV19 to TRBJ2-1; TRBD2 is a possible D gene (6 bases). Germline-derived CDR1 and CDR2 are LNHDA and SQIVND (reference sequence). V gave up 5 bases and J gave up 6 bases, with 11 bases separating them. The CDR3 runs to 13 residues.

The V gene is TRBV6-5, the J gene TRBJ2-1, with TRBD2 matching 10 bases. This CDR3 is 15 amino acids long. V trimming: 7 bases; J trimming: 8 bases; junction bases outside the gene matches: 11. Germline assignment: CDR1 MNHEY and CDR2 SVGAGI. This chain's CDR3 is CASTNLAGVGDEQFF. DNA of the CDR3: TGTGCCAGCACCAACCTAGCGGGAGTAGGCGATGAGCAGTTCTTC.

In DNA, the CDR3 is TGTGCCAGCAGCGAGTTCCTCAAATTGAATGAGCAGTTCTTC. This gives the protein CASSEFLKLNEQFF. This rearrangement joins TRBV7-8 to TRBJ2-1; no firm D call. CDR1 and CDR2 from the germline V gene are SGHVS and FQNEAQ. This CDR3 comprises 14 residues. V was pared by 5 bases and J by 7 bases, with 15 bases between. The full variable domain, completed using reference TRBV7-8 and TRBJ2-1, is GAGVSQSPRYKVAKRGQDVALRCDPISGHVSLFWYQQALGQGPEFLTYFQNEAQLDKSGLPSDRFFAERPEGSVSTLKIQRTQQEDSAVYLCASSEFLKLNEQFFGPGTRLTVL.

For the CDR3, the DNA is TGTGCCAGTAGTATTTCGGGACAGGGGGCAACCGAGCAGTACTTC. Its protein is CASSISGQGATEQYF. This chain joins TRBV19 and TRBJ2-7, with 12 bases matching TRBD1. CDR1 LNHDA and CDR2 SQIVND come from the germline V gene (reference sequence). The CDR3 covers 15 residues. The ends lost 3 bases at V and 6 bases at J; junction bases unmatched: 6.

This clone was observed a single time. The chain couples TRBV27 to TRBJ2-6; TRBD1 might be the D (6 bases). Germline V lookup: CDR1 MNHEY, CDR2 SMNVEV (reference sequence). The CDR3 spans 15 residues. V was shortened by 2 bases and J by 3 bases, with 8 bases between the two germline ends. CDR3 nucleotides: TGTGCCAGCAGTTTAACAGGGTTTGGGGCCAACGTCCTGACTTTC. Protein product: CASSLTGFGANVLTF.

CDR3 sequence: CASSQDTGANVLTF. CDR3 nucleotides: TGCGCCAGCAGCCAAGATACTGGGGCCAACGTCCTGACTTTC. The chain is built from TRBV4-1 and TRBJ2-6; D not resolved. Trimming took 0 bases from V and 2 from J, leaving 2 bases between them. Germline CDR1 MGHRA, CDR2 YSYEKL. CDR3 length: 14 residues.

This chain connects TRBV28 to TRBJ2-7; 7 bases line up with TRBD2. Germline V CDR1 and CDR2: MDHEN, SYDVKM. There are 14 residues in the CDR3. V was clipped by 8 bases and J by 3 bases; unmatched bases: 10. The CDR3 coding sequence is TGTGCCAGCGCTGGGGGAGGGTTGGACTACGAGCAGTACTTC. Residues: CASAGGGLDYEQYF. Filled out from reference TRBV28 and TRBJ2-7, the complete variable domain reads DVKVTQSSRYLVKRTGEKVFLECVQDMDHENMFWYRQDPGLGLRLIYFSYDVKMKEKGDIPEGYSVSREKKERFSLILESASTNQTSMYLCASAGGGLDYEQYFGPGTRLTVT.

The chain combines TRBV6-5 with TRBJ1-1; D not certain. CDR1 and CDR2 from the germline V gene are MNHEY and SVGAGI. This CDR3 contains 13 residues. The V end was cut by 4 bases, the J end by 4 bases, with 10 bases between. This CDR3 is CASSLLVSTEAFF. CDR3 sequence (DNA): TGTGCCAGCAGTTTACTGGTTTCCACTGAAGCTTTCTTT.